The 17 T cell receptor beta chains given below trace back to one sample, sequenced in a study of T cell repertoires in cytomegalovirus infection. TCRdb redid the calling of the reads with MiXCR, one entry per CDR3 protein. Among around 740,000 distinct CDR3 sequences listed, 35% were seen once. The specimen sequenced was PBMCs. Receptors were obtained from a human donor in good health (CMV status not recorded). Some clones in this sample may be carry-over from other donors' samples.

This clonotype appeared many times. The V and J genes are TRBV7-2 and TRBJ2-7; D gene unclear. Trimming left V 7 bases short and J 2 bases short, with 6 bases between. Germline CDR1 SGHTA, CDR2 FQGNSA. CDR3 length: 11 amino acids. The DNA for the CDR3 is TGTGCCAGCACCAGCACCTACGAGCAGTACTTC. Its translation: CASTSTYEQYF.

In its sample, this clonotype was seen a few times. This sequence joins TRBV28 and TRBJ1-1, with D unclear. CDR3 length equals 12 residues. Germline CDR1 reads MDHEN; CDR2 reads SYDVKM. Trimming pared 6 bases from V and 2 bases from J, leaving 7 bases between. The CDR3 here is CASRERNTEAFF. CDR3 nucleotides: TGTGCCAGCAGGGAAAGAAACACTGAAGCTTTCTTT.

This clonotype was detected a few times. The chain is built from TRBV3-1 and TRBJ1-2; D perhaps matches TRBD1 (6 bases). V was pared by 4 bases and J by 8 bases, with 14 bases between. The CDR3 has 13 amino acids. Germline CDR1 LGHDT, CDR2 YNNKEL (reference sequence). The CDR3 nucleotides are TGTGCCAGCAGCCGGAGACAGGACGGCGGCTACACCTTC. Its protein is CASSRRQDGGYTF.

This clonotype has ten or more counts. The chain links TRBV11-3 to TRBJ1-1; D uncertain. Germline lookup yields CDR1 SGHNT and CDR2 YENEEA. Trimming shortened V by 1 base and J by 7 bases, and 10 bases separated the two germline ends. The CDR3 is 13 residues long. Here the CDR3 DNA reads TGTGCCAGCAGCTTAGCATCGGGTTTTGAAGCTTTCTTT. This codes for CASSLASGFEAFF.

This clonotype was seen repeatedly, ten times or more. The rearrangement links TRBV7-6 to TRBJ2-5, with no clear D. The CDR3 totals 17 residues. CDR1 and CDR2 (germline): SGHVS, FNYEAQ. Trimming shortened V by 5 bases and J by 2 bases, and 21 bases separated the two germline ends. The CDR3 here is CASSPYGRPNGQETQYF. CDR3 DNA: TGTGCCAGCAGCCCCTATGGGCGACCGAACGGTCAAGAGACCCAGTACTTC.

This chain joins TRBV7-6 and TRBJ1-4; D possibly corresponds to TRBD1 (5 bases). V lost 6 bases, J lost 8 bases, and 16 bases lay in between. The CDR3 spans 14 residues. Per germline, CDR1 SGHVS and CDR2 FNYEAQ. CDR3 region: CASSSRVGAEKLFF. CDR3 in DNA: TGTGCCAGCAGTTCAAGAGTAGGGGCAGAAAAACTGTTTTTT.

The chain recombines TRBV27 with TRBJ2-3; TRBD2 matches 10 bases. The CDR3 is 15 amino acids. Germline V gene lookup returns CDR1 MNHEY and CDR2 SMNVEV (reference sequence). J gave up 4 bases and V 5 bases, and 6 bases lay outside the gene matches. The CDR3 nucleotides read TGTGCCAGCAGTCTAAGCGGGGGGGCCCCAGATACGCAGTATTTT. Protein sequence: CASSLSGGAPDTQYF.

This clonotype appeared many times. DNA of the CDR3: TGTGCCAGCAGCTTAGTAAAAGCGGGGGTCTACGAGCAGTACTTC. Its protein is CASSLVKAGVYEQYF. The gene calls are TRBV7-2 and TRBJ2-7; 8 bases fit TRBD2. The CDR3 has 15 residues. The V segment lost 1 base and the J segment 3 bases; nucleotides outside the gene matches: 5. Germline CDR1 and CDR2: SGHTA and FQGNSA.

This clonotype came up a few times. The rearrangement links TRBV10-3 to TRBJ1-1, with 9 positions matching TRBD1. Germline V gene lookup returns CDR1 ENHRY and CDR2 SYGVKD. The junction had 8 bases not matched to a gene; V was cut back by 6 bases and J by 6 bases. The CDR3 sequence is 14 residues long. This CDR3 is CAIRAQGQGAEAFF. The CDR3 DNA is TGTGCCATCAGAGCTCAGGGACAGGGAGCTGAAGCTTTCTTT.

About this clonotype: A much bigger clone sits one base away, suggesting this may be a read error. V is TRBV7-2 and J is TRBJ2-7; D uncertain. Germline CDR1 and CDR2: SGHTA and FQGNSA. The V gene lost 7 bases and the J gene lost 6 bases, with 10 bases spanning the gap. The CDR3 spans 11 residues. The CDR3 protein is CASTSYSEQYF. For the CDR3, the DNA is TGTGCCAGCACCTCATATTCCGAGCAGTACTTC.

The CDR3 region is CASSPQDINTGELFF. CDR3 in DNA: TGTGCCAGCAGCCCCCAGGACATTAACACCGGGGAGCTGTTTTTT. The V and J genes are TRBV7-6 and TRBJ2-2, with D possibly being TRBD1 (5 bases). V dropped 5 bases and J dropped 2 bases, with 12 bases sitting between them. Germline V CDR1 and CDR2: SGHVS, FNYEAQ. This CDR3 comprises 15 residues. Full variable domain (remainder filled in from reference TRBV7-6 and TRBJ2-2): GAGVSQSPRYKVTKRGQDVALRCDPISGHVSLYWYRQALGQGPEFLTYFNYEAQQDKSGLPNDRFSAERPEGSISTLTIQRTEQRDSAMYRCASSPQDINTGELFFGEGSRLTVL.

This clonotype was seen only a few times. The chain is built from TRBV10-3 and TRBJ2-1; no clear D gene. The germline V gene has CDR1 ENHRY and CDR2 SYGVKD. This CDR3 is built from 15 residues. Deletions cut 4 bases from V and 8 bases from J, with 18 bases between. CDR3 bases: TGTGCCATCAGTGGGGTTAGGGATGCAGAGGATGAGCAGTTCTTC. As protein: CAISGVRDAEDEQFF.

This clonotype has a handful of counts. The CDR3 loop is CASSHVPVANTGELFF. CDR3 bases: TGTGCCAGCAGCCACGTCCCCGTTGCGAACACCGGGGAGCTGTTTTTT. The chain has TRBV5-6 and TRBJ2-2, with D unclear. The CDR3 extends over 16 amino acids. Trimming stripped 4 bases from V and 0 bases from J, with 13 bases between. Germline assignment: CDR1 SGHDT and CDR2 YYEEEE.

There are a few counts of this clonotype. This rearrangement joins TRBV19 to TRBJ2-2; D call uncertain. Germline V CDR1 and CDR2: LNHDA, SQIVND (reference sequence). The V gene lost 5 bases and the J gene lost 7 bases, with 14 bases spanning the gap. The CDR3 covers 14 residues. The DNA for the CDR3 is TGTGCCAGTAGTCCCGTGACCGTTGTCGGGGAGCTGTTTTTT. Its protein product is CASSPVTVVGELFF.

This clonotype was counted only a few times. This chain uses TRBV6-5 with TRBJ1-1, with D unclear. Trimming cost V 4 bases and J 6 bases, with 12 bases left between them. The CDR3 spans 13 residues. The V gene's germline CDR1 is MNHEY and CDR2 SVGAGI. The CDR3 bases are TGTGCCAGCAGTTCCGGGAAACCATCTGAAGCTTTCTTT. Protein: CASSSGKPSEAFF.

V usage is TRBV12-3 or TRBV12-4 and J usage is TRBJ1-2; D gene unclear. V was shortened by 6 bases and J by 1 base, with 24 bases between the two germline ends. The CDR3 extends over 18 amino acids. The chain's CDR3 is CASRHKEGPRPFNYGYTF. CDR3 DNA: TGTGCCAGCAGGCACAAAGAGGGCCCTAGACCCTTTAACTATGGCTACACCTTC.

The CDR3 coding sequence is TGTGCCAGCAGTCAACCGCCCCTTTCCTACGAGCAGTACTTC. Translation: CASSQPPLSYEQYF. The V call is TRBV12-3 or TRBV12-4, the J call TRBJ2-7; no reliable D call. V lost 5 bases, J lost 1 base, and 12 bases lay in between. The CDR3 has 14 amino acids.